This T cell receptor beta chain was profiled in a study of blood T cell repertoires in COVID-19. About the research overall: Both acute and convalescent COVID-19 samples were obtained from the United States, Italy and Spain.

The CDR3 is made up of 15 amino acids. Original analysis: Amplification from reference gene primers served as the basis for estimated nucleated cell counts. TCRdb's copy holds only in-frame clones and misses some; the assay was immunoSEQ multiplex PCR. For V, J and clone size, that table is used; D and trimming come from the DNA. Here the sample spans 150,000 to 200,000 clones, approximately 85% being singletons. The gene calls are TRBV1 and TRBJ1-2. TRBV1 is classified as a pseudogene. This TCR was sampled from a man in his sixties who had recovered from COVID-19. Specimen: peripheral blood. The CDR3 nucleotides read TGCACCAGCAGCCAAGAACTCCAAAATCCCTATGGCTACACCTTC. It translates to CTSSQELQNPYGYTF.